This T cell receptor beta chain emerged from a study of shared clonotypes between healthy human individuals. Study-level points and caveats: The study generally estimated greater richness for naive than memory subsets.

CDR3 length equals 12 residues. V was cut by 3 bases and J by 1 base, with 3 bases left in between. CDR1 and CDR2 from the germline V gene are SNHLY and FYNNEI. CD4+ cells underwent separation, giving CD45RA+ naive and CD45RA-negative memory subsets. Assay: immunoSEQ multiplex PCR; the TCRdb copy retains only in-frame clones and omits some. The table lists some 2.3 million clones, 85% to 95% of them singletons. About this clone itself: No antigen is known for it.

The sample comprised naive CD4+ T cells from PBMCs. The sample's subset: CD45RA+ positively selected. This receptor was obtained from a man aged 18 to 30 in good health. Some clones in this sample may be carry-over from other donors' samples. This chain joins TRBV2 and TRBJ2-5, with D unclear. In DNA form, the CDR3 reads TGTGCCAGCAGTGACCTCCAAGAGACCCAGTACTTC. This sequence encodes CASSDLQETQYF.